The 18 T cell receptor beta chains below were found in one sample sequenced in a study of cytotoxic CD8 clonotypes in ibrutinib-treated CLL. The protocol was immunoSEQ multiplex PCR, while the TCRdb copy is restricted to in-frame clones and leaves out a portion. The sample shows 150,000 or so clones, approximately 75% of them seen only once. This specimen was PBMCs, taken after 12 months of ibrutinib treatment. These receptors came from a human donor with chronic lymphocytic leukemia.

The DNA for the CDR3 is TGTGCCAGCAGTGGCGTTGGACAGGAGAACACTGAAGCTTTCTTT. Amino acid sequence: CASSGVGQENTEAFF. The chain uses TRBV28 and TRBJ1-1; 7 nucleotides align to TRBD1. With V trimmed by 5 bases and J by 1 base, 7 bases remained unmatched. The CDR3 is made up of 15 amino acids. Germline assignment: CDR1 MDHEN and CDR2 SYDVKM.

This chain uses TRBV7-9 with TRBJ2-7; D uncertain. The V end was cut by 4 bases, the J end by 0 bases, with 13 bases between. Germline CDR1 and CDR2: SEHNR and FQNEAQ (reference sequence). This CDR3 has 15 amino acids. Here the CDR3 DNA reads TGTGCCAGCAGCTACCCACAGAGGTTCTCCTACGAGCAGTACTTC. As protein: CASSYPQRFSYEQYF.

V is TRBV6-5 and J is TRBJ1-4, with a possible D match to TRBD1 (6 bases). The CDR3 extends over 13 amino acids. Germline lookup yields CDR1 MNHEY and CDR2 SVGAGI. V lost 11 bases to trimming and J lost 4 bases, with 14 bases between them. CDR3 in amino acids: CAAYDRHNEKLFF. CDR3 in DNA: TGTGCCGCCTACGACAGGCATAATGAAAAACTGTTTTTT.

This chain connects TRBV4-2 to TRBJ1-4, with D unresolved. The CDR3 consists of 12 residues. V gave up 1 base and J gave up 8 bases, with 5 bases separating them. The V gene's germline CDR1 is LGHNA and CDR2 YNFKEQ. Here the CDR3 DNA reads TGTGCCAGCAGCCAAGGGACGGAAAAACTGTTTTTT. Residues: CASSQGTEKLFF.

This clone was observed a few times. The chain carries TRBV4-1 and TRBJ2-2, with D perhaps given as TRBD1 or TRBD2 (5 bases each). Germline assignment: CDR1 MGHRA and CDR2 YSYEKL. The CDR3 loop spans 13 amino acids. V gave up 5 bases and J gave up 6 bases, with 10 bases separating them. DNA for the CDR3: TGCGCCAGCAGCAAACAGGAGGCCGGGGAGCTGTTTTTT. This encodes CASSKQEAGELFF.

The chain uses TRBV6-5 and TRBJ2-7; 9 bases agree with TRBD1. This CDR3 spans 15 amino acids. Germline V CDR1 and CDR2: MNHEY, SVGAGI. V was pared by 4 bases and J by 5 bases, with 9 bases of the junction left unmatched. The CDR3 loop is CASSSAGTGSHEQYF. The CDR3 DNA reads TGTGCCAGCAGTTCGGCCGGGACAGGGTCCCACGAGCAGTACTTC.

V usage is TRBV19 and J usage is TRBJ2-6; D is unclear. There are 15 residues in the CDR3. Trimming pared 3 bases from V and 0 bases from J, leaving 6 bases between. CDR1 is LNHDA, CDR2 SQIVND, per germline (reference sequence). The CDR3 sequence: CASSILSSGANVLTF. CDR3 DNA sequence: TGTGCCAGTAGTATCTTGAGCTCTGGGGCCAACGTCCTGACTTTC.

This rearrangement joins TRBV11-1 to TRBJ2-7; 9 bases agree with TRBD1. The CDR3 contains 18 residues. The germline V gene has CDR1 SGHAT and CDR2 FQDESV (reference sequence). Trimming cost V 2 bases and J 6 bases; bases outside gene matches: 17. The CDR3: CASSLTTGTGSFFFEQYF. Written as DNA, the CDR3 is TGTGCCAGCAGCTTAACAACCGGGACAGGGTCCTTCTTTTTCGAGCAGTACTTC.

The gene calls are TRBV28 and TRBJ2-2; D remains unclear. Deletions cut 0 bases from V and 1 base from J, with 9 bases between. The CDR3 contains 16 residues. CDR1 MDHEN and CDR2 SYDVKM come from the germline V gene. CDR3 DNA: TGTGCCAGCAGTTTATGGGCGGCCGGGAACACCGGGGAGCTGTTTTTT. This translates into CASSLWAAGNTGELFF.

In this sample, this clone turned up a few times. V usage is TRBV19 and J usage is TRBJ1-1; tentative D call: TRBD1 (5 bases). The CDR3 runs 13 residues. V shed 5 bases and J shed 6 bases, with 13 bases lying between them. Germline values: CDR1 LNHDA, CDR2 SQIVND (reference sequence). In nucleotides, the CDR3 is TGTGCCAGTAGTTTTGTAGGGGTGTCTGAAGCTTTCTTT. Translation: CASSFVGVSEAFF.

The CDR3 sequence: CASSGTGTGGNQPQHF. Here the CDR3 DNA reads TGTGCCAGCAGTGGAACCGGGACAGGGGGAAATCAGCCCCAGCATTTT. The chain couples TRBV25-1 to TRBJ1-5; TRBD1 agrees at 11 bases. The trim removed 4 bases at V and 4 bases at J, leaving 6 bases unmatched. CDR1 and CDR2 from the germline V gene are MGHDK and SYGVNS. The CDR3 contains 16 residues.

The chain employs TRBV7-3 and TRBJ2-5; TRBD2 matches 15 bases. Germline lookup yields CDR1 SGHTA and CDR2 FQGTGA. The length of the CDR3 is 15 residues. Trimming at V came to 5 bases and at J to 5 bases, leaving 3 bases not matched to a gene. The DNA for the CDR3 is TGTGCCAGCAGCCGGACTAGCGGGAGGGGCGAGACCCAGTACTTC. This gives the protein CASSRTSGRGETQYF.

This clone was seen more than once but under ten times. The gene calls are TRBV4-1 and TRBJ1-6; D call uncertain. The V gene lost 0 bases and the J gene lost 0 bases, with 9 bases spanning the gap. CDR1 MGHRA and CDR2 YSYEKL come from the germline V gene. The CDR3 is 17 residues long. Here the CDR3 DNA reads TGCGCCAGCAGCCAAGAAACGGAAAGCTCCTATAATTCACCCCTCCACTTT. It yields the protein CASSQETESSYNSPLHF.

Only a few counts were recorded for this clone. This sequence joins TRBV27 and TRBJ2-6; TRBD1 or TRBD2 may be the D gene (7 bases each). Between the trimmed V and J ends, which lost 6 bases and 3 bases, there was a span of 27 bases. Looked up from germline, CDR1 is MNHEY and CDR2 is SMNVEV (reference sequence). The CDR3 sequence is 20 residues long. CDR3 sequence (DNA): TGTGCCAGCAGCTATGGGGGGGGCGACACAGGGGTCGGTGGGGCCAACGTCCTGACTTTC. Residues: CASSYGGGDTGVGGANVLTF.

The genes are TRBV7-8 and TRBJ1-1, with D tentatively TRBD1 (6 bases). CDR1 is SGHVS, CDR2 FQNEAQ, per germline. CDR3 length equals 15 residues. Trimming removed 5 bases at V and 0 bases at J, with 13 bases between. CDR3 region: CASSLDSGMNTEAFF. CDR3 DNA sequence: TGTGCCAGCAGCCTGGACAGTGGGATGAACACTGAAGCTTTCTTT.

This chain joins TRBV13 and TRBJ2-3; no clear D gene. V was trimmed by 3 bases and J by 2 bases, leaving 0 bases between them. The CDR3 has 11 residues. The germline CDR1 and CDR2 sequences are PRHDT and FYEKMQ (reference sequence). CDR3 amino acids: CASSFTDTQYF. CDR3 sequence (DNA): TGTGCCAGCAGCTTCACAGATACGCAGTATTTT.

The chain couples TRBV7-3 to TRBJ2-1, with TRBD2 matching over 8 bases. With V trimmed by 5 bases and J by 3 bases, 6 bases remained unmatched. The CDR3 extends over 15 amino acids. CDR1 is SGHTA, CDR2 FQGTGA, per germline. CDR3 region: CASSEAGGVYNEQFF. In nucleotides, the CDR3 is TGTGCCAGCAGCGAGGCGGGGGGCGTCTACAATGAGCAGTTCTTC.

The chain's CDR3 is CASSKPIGQGLVENTEAFF. In DNA, the CDR3 is TGTGCCAGCAGCAAACCAATCGGGCAGGGGCTGGTGGAAAACACTGAAGCTTTCTTT. The chain is built from TRBV21-1 and TRBJ1-1; the D segment call TRBD1 is taken from the table without a DNA check. TRBV21-1 is a documented pseudogene. CDR3 size: 19 residues.